Sequencing of this T cell receptor beta chain was carried out in a study of cytomegalovirus exposure and HLA in healthy donors. The wider study: Drawn from HLA-typed donors, some 80 million unique TCRs were held in an early data release. Study conclusions and caveats: It was around 160 TCR beta chains that were listed as cytomegalovirus-associated. A later analysis found that most CMV-associated TCR beta chains appeared HLA-restricted.

Germline V gene lookup returns CDR1 MDHEN and CDR2 SYDVKM. This CDR3 contains 12 residues. Trimming shortened V by 7 bases and J by 1 base, and 7 bases separated the two germline ends. With regard to this clone: Its antigen is undetermined.

It was with 60 Vbeta and 13 Jbeta primers that the PCR ran. Sequenced by immunoSEQ multiplex PCR; TCRdb stores in-frame clones only, minus some. The sample yields 150,000 to 200,000 clones, 87% seen once. V usage is TRBV28 and J usage is TRBJ2-5, with D unresolved. Sequences were obtained from PBMCs. This clonotype originated in a boy aged 2 to 10 in good health and CMV-seronegative. The CDR3 is CASKSGQETQYF. The CDR3 DNA follows: TGTGCCAGCAAGTCGGGCCAAGAGACCCAGTACTTC.